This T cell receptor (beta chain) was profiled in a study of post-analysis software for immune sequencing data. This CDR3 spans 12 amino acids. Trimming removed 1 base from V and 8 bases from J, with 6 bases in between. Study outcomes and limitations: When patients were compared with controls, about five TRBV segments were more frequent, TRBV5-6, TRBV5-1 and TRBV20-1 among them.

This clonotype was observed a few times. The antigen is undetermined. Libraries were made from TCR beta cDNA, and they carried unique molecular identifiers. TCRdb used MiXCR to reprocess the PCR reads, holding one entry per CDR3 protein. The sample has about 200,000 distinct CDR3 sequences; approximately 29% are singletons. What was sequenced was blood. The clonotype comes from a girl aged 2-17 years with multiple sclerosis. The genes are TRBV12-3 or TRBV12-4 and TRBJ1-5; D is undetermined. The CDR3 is CASSLEVEPQHF. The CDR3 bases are TGTGCCAGCAGTTTAGAGGTAGAGCCCCAGCATTTT.